This T cell receptor beta chain was captured in a study of blood T cells in healthy people across ages. Study results and caveats: TCR beta diversity tracked closely with naive T cell percentage. Researchers judged that diversity estimates from one million T cells fell short of true values.

The CDR3 totals 16 residues. Germline V gene sequence: CDR1 SGHNT, CDR2 YYREEE (reference sequence). The V gene lost 0 bases and the J gene lost 0 bases, with 13 bases spanning the gap. Note on this clonotype: Its antigen is not identified.

A second PCR, run for about 6 to 11 cycles, used a sample-barcoded 5' primer plus a J-beta primer mix. Researchers report that each sample yielded at least 2.5 million CDR3-containing paired-end reads. TCRdb re-analysed the 5' RACE reads in MiXCR, keeping a single row per CDR3 protein. The sample records approximately 1,100,000 distinct CDR3 sequences, around 43% being singletons. Isolated PBMCs totaled at least 6 million in each sample. The V and J genes are TRBV5-4 and TRBJ2-7, with unresolved D. The specimen sequenced was blood. This TCR was recovered from a woman aged 55-70 years in good health. CDR3 DNA: TGTGCCAGCAGCTTGGCGATCGGCAAGAGCTCCTACGAGCAGTACTTC. Translated: CASSLAIGKSSYEQYF.